The 6 T cell receptor beta chains given below trace back to one sample, sequenced in a study of blood T cell repertoires in COVID-19. Here immunoSEQ multiplex PCR was the method, and the copy in TCRdb shows in-frame clones only, minus some. The table records roughly 200,000 clones, about 83% of them present only once. Input material: PBMCs or T cells enriched from blood (not recorded which). The source of these receptors is a woman aged 45-65 years who had been exposed to COVID-19.

This chain uses TRBV25-1 with TRBJ1-6; TRBD1 aligns across 8 bases. CDR1 and CDR2 from the germline V gene are MGHDK and SYGVNS. The junction had 2 bases not matched to a gene; V was cut back by 6 bases and J by 4 bases. The CDR3 runs 14 residues. CDR3 DNA: TGTGCCAGCAGGACAGGGGTGTATAATTCACCCCTCCACTTT. Translated: CASRTGVYNSPLHF.

The chain has TRBV5-8 and TRBJ2-1; tentative D call: TRBD1 (6 bases). V dropped 5 bases and J dropped 0 bases, with 12 bases sitting between them. The CDR3 is made up of 15 amino acids. Germline V CDR1 and CDR2: SGHTS, YDEGEE. This CDR3 reads CASRSGGLSYNEQFF. Here the CDR3 DNA reads TGTGCCAGCAGGAGTGGGGGCCTCTCCTACAATGAGCAGTTCTTC.

This clone has just one count. The V gene is TRBV5-1, the J gene TRBJ2-7, with no clear D. The germline V gene encodes CDR1 SGHRS and CDR2 YFSETQ. The V gene lost 0 bases and the J gene lost 1 base, with 5 bases spanning the gap. The CDR3 extends over 13 amino acids. In nucleotides, the CDR3 is TGCGCCAGCAGCTTGGACACATCCTACGAGCAGTACTTC. Amino acids: CASSLDTSYEQYF.

J is TRBJ1-1 and V is TRBV7-4; D unclear. There are 16 residues in the CDR3. V was cut by 1 base and J by 3 bases, with 15 bases left in between. Germline V gene sequence: CDR1 SGHVT, CDR2 SQSDAQ. In DNA form, the CDR3 reads TGTGCCAGCAGCTTAGACGATGGCAGCGCGCACACTGAAGCTTTCTTT. The encoded protein is CASSLDDGSAHTEAFF.

The chain combines TRBV11-2 with TRBJ1-2, with a tentative D call TRBD1 (6 bases). The CDR3 consists of 13 residues. V was clipped by 5 bases and J by 2 bases, with 9 bases between them. Germline V gene data show CDR1 as SGHAT and CDR2 as FQNNGV. The CDR3 here is CASSADSNYGYTF. DNA for the CDR3: TGTGCCAGCAGCGCGGACAGCAACTATGGCTACACCTTC.

The CDR3 bases are TGTGCCAGCAGTGTTGGAGCAACTAATGAAAAACTGTTTTTT. It codes for CASSVGATNEKLFF. V gene TRBV2 combines with J gene TRBJ1-4; no clear D gene. Germline lookup yields CDR1 SNHLY and CDR2 FYNNEI. V lost 4 bases and J lost 0, with 6 bases in between. The CDR3 consists of 14 residues.